The rows below give T cell receptor beta chains drawn from one sample of a study of shared clonotypes between healthy human individuals. Profiled with immunoSEQ multiplex PCR; TCRdb holds only in-frame clones, not every one. This sample carries fewer than 2.5 million clones, 80% to 95% of them seen once, and the ten largest clones take around 0.4%. Sequencing was carried out using naive CD4+ T cells from PBMCs. These receptors were collected from a man aged 18 to 30 in good health. Some clones in this sample may be carry-over from other donors' samples. The CDR3 runs from the conserved cysteine through the conserved F or W. The order of the fields is CDR3 length, D gene, clone size, V gene, J gene, CDR3 DNA, CDR3 protein. The D gene is left open where the match is weak. Expanded clones get a size class; other rows say once, few or many, or leave the size out.

cdr3_length: 14; d_call: TRBD1; clone_size: NA; v_call: TRBV10-3; j_call: TRBJ2-7; cdr3_nt: TGTGCCATCAGGAGTGGACAGGGGGCGAATGAGCAGTACTTC; cdr3_aa: CAIRSGQGANEQYF
cdr3_length: 15; d_call: NA; clone_size: NA; v_call: TRBV28; j_call: TRBJ2-1; cdr3_nt: TGTGCCGGGGGGAGTTTTCGATCGAATGTGAATGAGCAGTTCTTC; cdr3_aa: CAGGSFRSNVNEQFF
cdr3_length: 13; d_call: NA; clone_size: NA; v_call: TRBV7-9; j_call: TRBJ1-1; cdr3_nt: TGTGCCAGCAGCTTCGAGGTGAACACTGAAGCTTTCTTT; cdr3_aa: CASSFEVNTEAFF
cdr3_length: 14; d_call: TRBD1; clone_size: NA; v_call: TRBV30; j_call: TRBJ2-7; cdr3_nt: TGTGCCTGGAGTGGAGACAGGGGATTAGAGAGGCAGTACTTC; cdr3_aa: CAWSGDRGLERQYF
cdr3_length: 13; d_call: NA; clone_size: NA; v_call: TRBV2; j_call: TRBJ1-2; cdr3_nt: TGTGCCAGCAGTGGAGGTCTCGGGGATGGCTACACCTTC; cdr3_aa: CASSGGLGDGYTF
cdr3_length: 17; d_call: NA; clone_size: NA; v_call: TRBV11-2; j_call: TRBJ2-1; cdr3_nt: TGTGCCAGCAGCTTACGTGCCGGGGACCCCCCTGGCAATGAGCAGTTCTTC; cdr3_aa: CASSLRAGDPPGNEQFF
cdr3_length: 15; d_call: TRBD2; clone_size: once; v_call: TRBV4-2; j_call: TRBJ2-1; cdr3_nt: TGTGCCAGCAGCCAAGAAGCGGGAGGGCCTTATGAGCAGTTCTTC; cdr3_aa: CASSQEAGGPYEQFF
cdr3_length: 16; d_call: NA; clone_size: once; v_call: TRBV5-5; j_call: TRBJ2-7; cdr3_nt: TGTGCCAGCAGCTTGGATCTGACGCGGAGCTCCTACGAGCAGTACTTC; cdr3_aa: CASSLDLTRSSYEQYF
cdr3_length: 13; d_call: NA; clone_size: NA; v_call: TRBV5-1; j_call: TRBJ1-2; cdr3_nt: TGCGCCAGCAGCTTGGACAGGGCAGGAGGCTACACCTTC; cdr3_aa: CASSLDRAGGYTF
cdr3_length: 19; d_call: TRBD1; clone_size: NA; v_call: TRBV7-2; j_call: TRBJ1-5; cdr3_nt: TGTGCCAGCAGCTTATGGGCGACGGCACCCGGGACAGGGTATCAGCCCCAGCATTTT; cdr3_aa: CASSLWATAPGTGYQPQHF
cdr3_length: 13; d_call: NA; clone_size: NA; v_call: TRBV28; j_call: TRBJ2-2; cdr3_nt: TGTGCCAGCATTCTAGCTAGCACCGGGGAGCTGTTTTTT; cdr3_aa: CASILASTGELFF
cdr3_length: 14; d_call: TRBD1; clone_size: NA; v_call: TRBV7-2; j_call: TRBJ2-7; cdr3_nt: TGTGCCAGCAGCGTATACAGGGGGACCTACGAGCAGTACTTC; cdr3_aa: CASSVYRGTYEQYF
cdr3_length: 13; d_call: NA; clone_size: NA; v_call: TRBV2; j_call: TRBJ2-7; cdr3_nt: TGTGCCAGCAGTGTCGGTCGGGCCTACGAGCAGTACTTC; cdr3_aa: CASSVGRAYEQYF
cdr3_length: 15; d_call: NA; clone_size: once; v_call: TRBV5-1; j_call: TRBJ2-1; cdr3_nt: TGCGCCAGCAGCCCCAATGGCGGGACTTACAATGAGCAGTTCTTC; cdr3_aa: CASSPNGGTYNEQFF
cdr3_length: 13; d_call: NA; clone_size: NA; v_call: TRBV2; j_call: TRBJ1-1; cdr3_nt: TGTGCCAGCCGAGGGGAGTTCAACACTGAAGCTTTCTTT; cdr3_aa: CASRGEFNTEAFF
cdr3_length: 15; d_call: NA; clone_size: NA; v_call: TRBV4-3; j_call: TRBJ1-4; cdr3_nt: TGCGCCAGCAGCCCCGCACGGGGAGGGGATGAAAAACTGTTTTTT; cdr3_aa: CASSPARGGDEKLFF
cdr3_length: 16; d_call: TRBD1; clone_size: NA; v_call: TRBV18; j_call: TRBJ1-3; cdr3_nt: TGTGCCAGCTCAACCGACAGGGGGCAAACTGGAAACACCATATATTTT; cdr3_aa: CASSTDRGQTGNTIYF
cdr3_length: 15; d_call: TRBD1; clone_size: once; v_call: TRBV28; j_call: TRBJ1-3; cdr3_nt: TGTGCCAGCAGTTCGCCGGGACAGGGGCTTCACACCATATATTTT; cdr3_aa: CASSSPGQGLHTIYF
cdr3_length: 17; d_call: TRBD2; clone_size: NA; v_call: TRBV28; j_call: TRBJ2-3; cdr3_nt: TGTGCCAGCACCGGGGCGAGGCTAGCGGGATTTGTAGATACGCAGTATTTT; cdr3_aa: CASTGARLAGFVDTQYF
cdr3_length: 17; d_call: NA; clone_size: NA; v_call: TRBV7-2; j_call: TRBJ2-2; cdr3_nt: TGTGCCAGCAGCTTAGCGCGGGGTCCCGGGATCACCGGGGAGCTGTTTTTT; cdr3_aa: CASSLARGPGITGELFF
cdr3_length: 14; d_call: TRBD1; clone_size: NA; v_call: TRBV19; j_call: TRBJ1-1; cdr3_nt: TGTGCCAGTAGTATAGATCGGCGGACAGGGCTAGCTTTCTTT; cdr3_aa: CASSIDRRTGLAFF
cdr3_length: 14; d_call: NA; clone_size: NA; v_call: TRBV5-1; j_call: TRBJ1-5; cdr3_nt: TGCGCCAGCAGCTTGGGTACAGCAAATCAGCCCCAGCATTTT; cdr3_aa: CASSLGTANQPQHF
cdr3_length: 14; d_call: NA; clone_size: NA; v_call: TRBV18; j_call: TRBJ2-5; cdr3_nt: TGTGCCAGCTCACCATGGAGGGGGATGGAGACCCAGTACTTC; cdr3_aa: CASSPWRGMETQYF
cdr3_length: 16; d_call: TRBD2; clone_size: NA; v_call: TRBV18; j_call: TRBJ2-7; cdr3_nt: TGTGCCAGCTCAGTCGGGGTAGCGGGAGATTCTTACGAGCAGTACTTC; cdr3_aa: CASSVGVAGDSYEQYF
cdr3_length: 15; d_call: NA; clone_size: NA; v_call: TRBV28; j_call: TRBJ1-5; cdr3_nt: TGTGCCAGCAACTCTGCAGGGGCCGGGAATCAGCCCCAGCATTTT; cdr3_aa: CASNSAGAGNQPQHF
cdr3_length: 16; d_call: NA; clone_size: NA; v_call: TRBV6-1; j_call: TRBJ2-6; cdr3_nt: TGTGCCAGCAGTGAAGGCGCCAGCTCTGGGGCCAACGTCCTGACTTTC; cdr3_aa: CASSEGASSGANVLTF
cdr3_length: 14; d_call: NA; clone_size: NA; v_call: TRBV5-4; j_call: TRBJ1-2; cdr3_nt: TGTGCCAGCAGCTTGGTAAGAGAAAGGACCGGCTACACCTTC; cdr3_aa: CASSLVRERTGYTF
cdr3_length: 13; d_call: NA; clone_size: NA; v_call: TRBV27; j_call: TRBJ2-5; cdr3_nt: TGTGCCAGCGGCGGGGCCGACCAAGAGACCCAGTACTTC; cdr3_aa: CASGGADQETQYF
cdr3_length: 13; d_call: NA; clone_size: NA; v_call: TRBV19; j_call: TRBJ1-5; cdr3_nt: TGTGCCAGTAGACGGGGGGTTGGGCAGCCCCAGCATTTT; cdr3_aa: CASRRGVGQPQHF
cdr3_length: 15; d_call: TRBD1; clone_size: once; v_call: TRBV7-2; j_call: TRBJ2-7; cdr3_nt: TGTGCCAGCAGCCTATCCGGGACAGGGGGCTACGAGCAGTACTTC; cdr3_aa: CASSLSGTGGYEQYF
cdr3_length: 15; d_call: NA; clone_size: NA; v_call: TRBV9; j_call: TRBJ2-7; cdr3_nt: TGTGCCAGCAGCGTGGGACGGGGGATCGGATACGAGCAGTACTTC; cdr3_aa: CASSVGRGIGYEQYF
cdr3_length: 13; d_call: NA; clone_size: few; v_call: TRBV5-1; j_call: TRBJ2-5; cdr3_nt: TGCGCCAGCAGCTTGGGGACGGGGGAGACCCAGTACTTC; cdr3_aa: CASSLGTGETQYF
cdr3_length: 13; d_call: NA; clone_size: once; v_call: TRBV5-1; j_call: TRBJ1-2; cdr3_nt: TGCGCCAGCAACCAGGGCTCTAACTATGGCTACACCTTC; cdr3_aa: CASNQGSNYGYTF